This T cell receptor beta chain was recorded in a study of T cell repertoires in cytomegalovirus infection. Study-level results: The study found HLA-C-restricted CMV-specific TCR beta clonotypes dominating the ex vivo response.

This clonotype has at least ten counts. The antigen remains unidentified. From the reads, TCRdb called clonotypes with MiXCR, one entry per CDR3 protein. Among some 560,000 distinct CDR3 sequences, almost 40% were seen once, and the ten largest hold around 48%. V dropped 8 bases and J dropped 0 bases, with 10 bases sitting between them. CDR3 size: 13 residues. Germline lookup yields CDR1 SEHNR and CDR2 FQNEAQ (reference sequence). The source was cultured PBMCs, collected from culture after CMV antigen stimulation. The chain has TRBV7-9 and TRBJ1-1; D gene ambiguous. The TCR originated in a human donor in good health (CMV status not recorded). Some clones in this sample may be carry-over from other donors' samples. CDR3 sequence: CASRLNLNTEAFF. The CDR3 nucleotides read TGTGCCAGCCGCCTAAATCTGAACACTGAAGCTTTCTTT. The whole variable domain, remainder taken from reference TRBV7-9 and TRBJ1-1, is DTGVSQNPRHKITKRGQNVTFRCDPISEHNRLYWYRQTLGQGPEFLTYFQNEAQLEKSRLLSDRFSAERPKGSFSTLEIQRTEQGDSAMYLCASRLNLNTEAFFGQGTRLTVV.